One sample yielded the 24 T cell receptor beta chains listed below, sequenced in a study of T cells after yellow fever vaccination (dated by TCRdb to between 2017 and 2020). The library was built by means of 5' RACE. Sequenced on an Illumina HiSeq 2500. Starting from the raw public reads, TCRdb applied fastp trimming at Q25, assembled clones with MiXCR and retained in-frame beta chains. Rows with one shared CDR3 protein collapse into an entry with the most common genes and DNA. A total of about 150,000 distinct CDR3 sequences appear in this sample, approximately 6.6% of them only once. The top ten hold more than 0.6% of the sample. The treatment or condition label on this specimen signifies: live attenuated yellow fever vaccine strain. The sample consisted of CD4+ T cells sorted from PBMCs, taken 10 days after the yellow fever booster vaccination. The receptors stem from a man younger than 40 who received the YFV17D yellow fever vaccine.

This clonotype showed up many times. The chain employs TRBV6-5 and TRBJ2-1; either TRBD1 or TRBD2 may fit D (5 bases each). CDR1 is MNHEY and CDR2 is SVGAGI in the germline V gene. The CDR3 totals 12 residues. Trimming pared 2 bases from V and 11 bases from J, leaving 10 bases between. The CDR3 region is CASSYPPGQQFF. CDR3 nucleotides: TGTGCCAGCAGTTACCCCCCGGGACAGCAGTTCTTC.

This clonotype has only a few counts. The CDR3 DNA follows: TGTGCCAGCAGGAGCCTAGTCCTCAATGAGCAGTTCTTC. Its translation is CASRSLVLNEQFF. This rearrangement joins TRBV12-3 or TRBV12-4 to TRBJ2-1; D uncertain. V lost 6 bases and J lost 6, with 12 bases in between. The CDR3 has 13 residues.

On this clonotype itself: With a much larger clone just one base away, this may be a read error. CDR3 DNA: TGCAGTGCTAGGACCTTGACTAGCGGGAGGCGGAGGGCAGATACGCAGTATTTT. Its protein is CSARTLTSGRRRADTQYF. This chain uses TRBV20-1 with TRBJ2-3; 13 bases line up with TRBD2. With V trimmed by 3 bases and J by 4 bases, 13 bases remained unmatched. The CDR3 consists of 18 residues. Germline CDR1 reads DFQATT; CDR2 reads SNEGSKA (reference sequence).

This clonotype was seen repeatedly, ten times or more. This chain uses TRBV29-1 with TRBJ2-1, with a possible D match to TRBD2 (6 bases). Germline CDR1 is SQVTM and CDR2 is ANQGSEA. The length of the CDR3 is 14 residues. The CDR3 reads CYRELVSSYNEQFF. The CDR3 region has the DNA TGCTACCGGGAGCTGGTAAGCTCCTACAATGAGCAGTTCTTC.

This clonotype was counted at least ten times. This chain links TRBV10-3 with TRBJ2-1; the D is unclear. CDR1 is ENHRY, CDR2 SYGVKD, per germline. This CDR3 contains 14 residues. V gave up 2 bases and J gave up 8 bases, with 13 bases separating them. The CDR3 sequence: CAISEGRLEDEQFF. As DNA, the CDR3 is TGTGCCATCAGTGAGGGAAGGCTAGAGGATGAGCAGTTCTTC.

This clonotype was observed at least ten times. The V call is TRBV12-3 or TRBV12-4, the J call TRBJ2-5; 10 bases are shared with TRBD1. The CDR3 has 16 amino acids. V trimming: 4 bases; J trimming: 6 bases; junction bases outside the gene matches: 11. The CDR3 is CASSSRGQGMEQTQYF. The CDR3 DNA reads TGTGCCAGCAGTTCCCGGGGACAGGGGATGGAGCAGACCCAGTACTTC.

A remark on this clonotype: One base away lies a much larger clone, so this may be a sequencing read error. The chain joins TRBV10-3 to TRBJ2-5; TRBD1 might be the D (6 bases). The CDR3 has 13 residues. Germline CDR1 is ENHRY and CDR2 is SYGVKD. The CDR3 here is CAISRTDHETQYF. For the CDR3, the DNA is TGTGCCATCAGTCGGACAGACCATGAGACCCAGTACTTC.

This clonotype was seen a few times. For the CDR3, the DNA is TGTGCCAGCAGCAAACTAGCGGGGGAATCCTACGAGCAGTACTTC. As protein: CASSKLAGESYEQYF. The rearrangement joins TRBV7-9 to TRBJ2-7, with 11 bases lining up with TRBD2. With 5 bases clipped from V and 1 base from J, the junction kept 4 bases outside the gene matches. The V gene's germline CDR1 is SEHNR and CDR2 FQNEAQ (reference sequence). This CDR3 has 15 residues.

Many counts were recorded for this clonotype. The chain combines TRBV20-1 with TRBJ2-1; D may be TRBD2 (6 bases). CDR3 size: 14 residues. The V gene lost 2 bases and the J gene lost 4 bases, with 12 bases spanning the gap. Germline-derived CDR1 and CDR2 are DFQATT and SNEGSKA (reference sequence). The CDR3 loop is CSARLRDWYNEQFF. The CDR3 DNA is TGCAGTGCTAGATTGCGGGACTGGTACAATGAGCAGTTCTTC.

Only a few counts were recorded for this clonotype. The V and J genes are TRBV20-1 and TRBJ2-1, with 10 positions matching TRBD2. The CDR3 covers 16 residues. Trimming removed 1 base from V and 3 bases from J; junction bases left unmatched: 6. Germline V gene sequence: CDR1 DFQATT, CDR2 SNEGSKA (reference sequence). CDR3: CSARGPLAGVYNEQFF. The CDR3 nucleotides are TGCAGTGCTAGAGGGCCCCTAGCGGGAGTCTACAATGAGCAGTTCTTC.

Only a few counts were recorded for this clonotype. J is TRBJ2-5 and V is TRBV20-1; D is undetermined. Trimming cost V 0 bases and J 1 base, with 6 bases left between them. The CDR3 totals 13 residues. Germline V gene sequence: CDR1 DFQATT, CDR2 SNEGSKA (reference sequence). CDR3 DNA: TGCAGTGCTAGAGATCCCAGCCAAGAGACCCAGTACTTC. This translates into CSARDPSQETQYF.

This clonotype was seen repeatedly, ten times or more. This chain links TRBV29-1 with TRBJ1-1; 12 positions agree with TRBD1. V lost 6 bases to trimming and J lost 6 bases; unmatched junction nucleotides: 5. Germline V gene sequence: CDR1 SQVTM, CDR2 ANQGSEA. This CDR3 has 13 residues. DNA of the CDR3: TGCAGCGTGGGGACAGGGGGCATCTCTGAAGCTTTCTTT. Protein sequence: CSVGTGGISEAFF.

This clonotype was observed many times. The chain uses TRBV7-2 and TRBJ2-1; TRBD2 agrees at 8 bases. CDR1 is SGHTA and CDR2 is FQGNSA in the germline V gene. The V gene end was trimmed by 3 bases and the J gene end by 11 bases; junction bases not matched to a gene: 9. The CDR3 loop spans 14 amino acids. CDR3 sequence: CASSLGGLATQQFF. The CDR3 DNA reads TGTGCCAGCAGCTTGGGTGGACTAGCCACTCAGCAGTTCTTC.

The chain combines TRBV12-3 or TRBV12-4 with TRBJ1-1, with D perhaps TRBD1 (6 bases). The CDR3 spans 14 residues. V was cut by 6 bases and J by 8 bases, with 19 bases left in between. The CDR3 coding sequence is TGTGCCAGCAGATATGACAGGCTCACCGGGGAAGCTTTCTTT. This sequence encodes CASRYDRLTGEAFF.

The CDR3 DNA follows: TGTGCCAGCAGCCAAGAGGGACAGCCTGACTCCTACAATGAGCAGTTCTTC. Protein product: CASSQEGQPDSYNEQFF. The V call is TRBV4-2, the J call TRBJ2-1; TRBD1 agrees at 7 bases. Germline assignment: CDR1 LGHNA and CDR2 YNFKEQ. The ends lost 0 bases at V and 0 bases at J; junction bases unmatched: 5. This CDR3 has 17 residues.

Of note for this clonotype: This may be a read error: a much more frequent sequence differs by one nucleotide. This chain joins TRBV7-2 and TRBJ2-3; D uncertain. Germline CDR1 is SGHTA and CDR2 is FQGNSA. V shed 7 bases and J shed 6 bases, with 8 bases lying between them. This CDR3 contains 11 residues. The CDR3: CASTLSDTQYF. CDR3 bases: TGTGCCAGCACCTTGAGTGATACGCAGTATTTT.

This clonotype was observed at least ten times. The chain links TRBV29-1 to TRBJ1-1; unclear D gene. The CDR3 has 12 amino acids. Germline V gene data show CDR1 as SQVTM and CDR2 as ANQGSEA. V was trimmed by 8 bases and J by 1 base, leaving 11 bases between them. CDR3 amino acids: CSLGATNTEAFF. CDR3 nucleotide sequence: TGCAGCCTGGGAGCAACGAACACTGAAGCTTTCTTT.

This clonotype was picked up many times. The chain employs TRBV20-1 and TRBJ1-6; tentatively, D is TRBD1 (5 bases). This CDR3 is 14 amino acids long. Between the trimmed V and J ends, which lost 3 bases and 10 bases, there was a span of 16 bases. Germline V CDR1 and CDR2: DFQATT, SNEGSKA (reference sequence). The CDR3 DNA reads TGCAGTGCTAGCTCCGAGGGGCGAAACTCACCCCTCCACTTT. Translation gives CSASSEGRNSPLHF.

The sample holds many counts of this clonotype. The chain uses TRBV7-6 and TRBJ2-7, with D unclear. The CDR3 runs 15 residues. The V end was cut by 1 base, the J end by 6 bases, with 16 bases between. Germline CDR1 reads SGHVS; CDR2 reads FNYEAQ. The CDR3 region is CASSLESSRSTEQYF. CDR3 sequence (DNA): TGTGCCAGCAGCTTAGAATCCAGCCGCTCAACCGAGCAGTACTTC.

A remark on this clonotype: A clone one base away is much larger, so this may be a read error. V is TRBV7-9 and J is TRBJ2-1; D is perhaps TRBD1 (6 bases). With 6 bases removed from V and 7 bases from J, the gap between germline ends came to 16 bases. This CDR3 contains 14 residues. CDR1 SEHNR and CDR2 FQNEAQ come from the germline V gene (reference sequence). The CDR3 DNA reads TGTGCCAGCAGGAAGACAGGTCCGCCAAATGAGCAGTTCTTC. Encoded protein: CASRKTGPPNEQFF.

This clonotype was observed many times. The chain has TRBV29-1 and TRBJ2-7, with 9 bases that match TRBD1. The length of the CDR3 is 13 residues. Trimming at V came to 6 bases and at J to 1 base, leaving 4 bases not matched to a gene. Looked up from germline, CDR1 is SQVTM and CDR2 is ANQGSEA. CDR3 in amino acids: CSVADRGSYEQYF. The CDR3, as DNA: TGCAGCGTCGCGGACAGGGGTTCCTACGAGCAGTACTTC.

This clonotype was seen many times. V and J are TRBV5-6 and TRBJ2-7; D unclear. V was pared by 0 bases and J by 6 bases, with 4 bases between. CDR1 is SGHDT, CDR2 YYEEEE, per germline. The CDR3 length is 11 residues. CDR3 sequence reads: CASSLAGEQYF. CDR3 nucleotides: TGTGCCAGCAGCTTGGCCGGCGAGCAGTACTTC.

This chain links TRBV20-1 with TRBJ2-5; 7 bases align to TRBD1. Germline CDR1 and CDR2: DFQATT and SNEGSKA (reference sequence). This CDR3 is 11 amino acids long. Here the CDR3 reads CIGQEQETQYF. The CDR3 DNA is TGCATCGGACAGGAGCAAGAGACCCAGTACTTC.

This clonotype was detected ten times or more. The genes are TRBV20-1 and TRBJ2-7; the match to TRBD2 covers 9 bases. The germline V gene has CDR1 DFQATT and CDR2 SNEGSKA (reference sequence). This CDR3 is built from 12 residues. V was clipped by 6 bases and J by 3 bases; unmatched bases: 3. CDR3 bases: TGCAGTGCCGCGACTAGCGGCTACGAGCAGTACTTC. Amino acid sequence: CSAATSGYEQYF.